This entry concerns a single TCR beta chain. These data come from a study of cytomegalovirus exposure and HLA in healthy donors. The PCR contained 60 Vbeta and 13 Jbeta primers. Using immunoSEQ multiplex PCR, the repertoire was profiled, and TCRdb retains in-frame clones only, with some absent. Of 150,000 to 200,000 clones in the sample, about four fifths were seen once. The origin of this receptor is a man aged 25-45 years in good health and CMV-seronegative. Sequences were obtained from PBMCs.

In nucleotides, the CDR3 is TGTGCCAGCAGCCCCCGGACTAGCGGGAGTCACAATGAGCAGTTCTTC. Encoded protein: CASSPRTSGSHNEQFF. This chain joins TRBV11-1 and TRBJ2-1; 13 positions match TRBD2. The CDR3 runs to 16 residues. Germline V lookup: CDR1 SGHAT, CDR2 FQDESV (reference sequence). With 5 bases clipped from V and 5 bases from J, the junction kept 6 bases outside the gene matches.